This TCR beta chain was sequenced for a study of shared clonotypes between healthy human individuals. This was a deep-level run. The method was immunoSEQ multiplex PCR; TCRdb's version includes in-frame clones alone and lacks a portion of them. The data show about 660,000 clones, less than 85% seen once. In the case of this clone: This sample includes further DNA sequences coding for the same CDR3.

The CDR3 totals 14 residues. Germline CDR1 reads MNHEY; CDR2 reads SVGAGI. V shed 5 bases and J shed 0 bases, with 7 bases lying between them. The chain uses TRBV6-5 and TRBJ1-4; unclear D gene. The clonotype originates from a young woman in good health. The sample was memory CD4+ T cells sorted from blood. Subset of the sample: CD45RA-negative fraction. The CDR3 here is CASSSVSTNEKLFF. CDR3 nucleotides: TGTGCCAGCAGTAGCGTGTCAACTAATGAAAAACTGTTTTTT.